The 25 T cell receptor beta chains below come from one sample, sequenced in a study of blood T cell repertoires in COVID-19 (dated by TCRdb to 2019 to 2021). Library preparation employed the immunoSEQ multiplex PCR assay. TCRdb carries this immuneACCESS record with in-frame sequences only. Its versions omit some clonotypes, under half of them owing to an unresolved V gene in the studies checked, with the rest unexplained. For this sample the table gives about 110,000 clones, of which around 84% were detected only once. The leading ten clones occupy roughly 8% of the sample. Sequences were obtained from peripheral blood. These receptors originate from a woman aged 40 to 49 with acute or convalescent COVID-19.

CDR3 protein: CASSIQGNAARDTQYF. The CDR3 nucleotides are TGTGCCAGCAGCATACAGGGCAATGCGGCGCGAGATACGCAGTATTTT. V gene TRBV9 combines with J gene TRBJ2-3; TRBD1 is a possible D gene (6 bases). In germline, CDR1 is SGDLS, CDR2 YYNGEE. Trimming took 4 bases from V and 5 from J, leaving 20 bases between them. CDR3 length: 16 amino acids.

This chain connects TRBV10-3 to TRBJ1-1; TRBD1 is a possible D gene (6 bases). The CDR3 totals 13 residues. Trimming removed 11 bases at V and 1 base at J, with 14 bases between. From germline, CDR1 is ENHRY and CDR2 SYGVKD. CDR3 residues: CAYSRQENTEAFF. CDR3 DNA sequence: TGTGCCTACAGCCGACAGGAGAACACTGAAGCTTTCTTT.

The genes are TRBV7-9 and TRBJ2-5, with D maybe TRBD2 (7 bases). V gave up 0 bases and J gave up 5 bases, with 13 bases separating them. CDR3 length: 15 amino acids. Germline V gives CDR1 SEHNR, CDR2 FQNEAQ (reference sequence). The CDR3 sequence is CASSLAGGPRETQYF. The CDR3, as DNA: TGTGCCAGCAGCTTAGCGGGGGGGCCAAGGGAGACCCAGTACTTC.

The CDR3 region has the DNA TGTGCCAGCAGTTTATCGTTCGCGGGGGGGCTTGAGCAGTACTTC. Translated: CASSLSFAGGLEQYF. The J gene is TRBJ2-7, the V gene TRBV27; 9 bases are a match to TRBD2. V dropped 0 bases and J dropped 7; count of bases not matched to a gene: 7. CDR1 and CDR2 from the germline V gene are MNHEY and SMNVEV (reference sequence). The CDR3 consists of 15 residues.

This clone came up once. V gene TRBV5-1 combines with J gene TRBJ2-7, with D possibly matching TRBD2 (5 bases). CDR3 length equals 11 residues. Per the germline V gene, CDR1 is SGHRS and CDR2 is YFSETQ. V was cut by 4 bases and J by 9 bases, with 11 bases left in between. Written as DNA, the CDR3 is TGCGCCAGCAGCCCCGGGGTAAGGCAGTACTTC. This sequence encodes CASSPGVRQYF.

In DNA form, the CDR3 reads TGTGCCAGCAGCCCAGTAGCGGGGGGGCCTTACGAGCAGTACTTC. Translation gives CASSPVAGGPYEQYF. The chain joins TRBV9 to TRBJ2-7, with 11 bases that match TRBD2. The CDR3 covers 15 residues. Per the germline V gene, CDR1 is SGDLS and CDR2 is YYNGEE. V was pared by 4 bases and J by 4 bases, with 7 bases of the junction left unmatched.

This clone was seen a few times. The chain recombines TRBV5-4 with TRBJ2-1; 11 positions match TRBD2. Germline V gene sequence: CDR1 SGHNT, CDR2 YYREEE (reference sequence). CDR3 length equals 16 residues. V shed 0 bases, J shed 7 bases, and the junction held 6 bases outside the gene matches. The CDR3 sequence is CASSLVVSGGANEQFF. The CDR3 DNA reads TGTGCCAGCAGCTTGGTCGTTAGCGGGGGGGCAAATGAGCAGTTCTTC.

The chain joins TRBV6-5 to TRBJ1-2, with D perhaps TRBD1 (5 bases). The CDR3 is 15 amino acids. The V gene's germline CDR1 is MNHEY and CDR2 SVGAGI. Trimming took 2 bases from V and 8 from J, leaving 18 bases between them. In DNA form, the CDR3 reads TGTGCCAGCAGTTACGTTCAGGGAGGTGCCCCCGGCTACACCTTC. It specifies CASSYVQGGAPGYTF.

This clone was detected only a few times. This rearrangement joins TRBV3-1 (or the pseudogene TRBV3-2) to TRBJ1-6, with 9 positions matching TRBD1. The CDR3 is made up of 16 amino acids. Looked up from germline, CDR1 is LGHDT and CDR2 is YNNKEL (reference sequence). J gave up 7 bases and V 5 bases, and 9 bases lay outside the gene matches. The CDR3 DNA reads TGTGCCAGCAGCGCCCCACAGGGGGCTGGAAATTCACCCCTCCACTTT. It yields the protein CASSAPQGAGNSPLHF.

The chain joins TRBV2 to TRBJ1-2; TRBD1 is a possible D gene (6 bases). The CDR3 totals 13 residues. V lost 7 bases to trimming and J lost 8 bases, with 17 bases between them. Germline CDR1 SNHLY, CDR2 FYNNEI. The CDR3 DNA sequence: TGTGCCAGCACCCCCGAGGAAGGGGGAGGCTACACCTTC. Its translation is CASTPEEGGGYTF.

This chain uses TRBV6-5 with TRBJ2-7, with TRBD2 identical over 10 bases. The J segment lost 0 bases and the V segment lost 5 bases, leaving 4 bases of the junction unmatched. Per the germline V gene, CDR1 is MNHEY and CDR2 is SVGAGI. This CDR3 spans 15 amino acids. As DNA, the CDR3 is TGTGCCAGCAGTAAAACTAGCGGGGCCTCCTACGAGCAGTACTTC. It encodes CASSKTSGASYEQYF.

This clone has just a few counts. The V call is TRBV7-9, the J call TRBJ2-7; 12 positions agree with TRBD2. The CDR3 covers 14 residues. V trimming: 10 bases; J trimming: 2 bases; junction bases outside the gene matches: 6. Germline values: CDR1 SEHNR, CDR2 FQNEAQ (reference sequence). For the CDR3, the DNA is TGTGCCACCATGCTAGCGGGGGGGCCCTACGAGCAGTACTTC. It is translated as CATMLAGGPYEQYF. The full variable domain, in which reference TRBV7-9 and TRBJ2-7 provide the parts outside the CDR3, is DTGVSQNPRHKITKRGQNVTFRCDPISEHNRLYWYRQTLGQGPEFLTYFQNEAQLEKSRLLSDRFSAERPKGSFSTLEIQRTEQGDSAMYLCATMLAGGPYEQYFGPGTRLTVT.

The V and J genes are TRBV7-6 and TRBJ1-1; D not resolved. CDR3 length: 14 residues. The germline gives CDR1 SGHVS, CDR2 FNYEAQ. With 2 bases removed from V and 0 bases from J, the gap between germline ends came to 7 bases. The CDR3 coding sequence is TGTGCCAGCAGCTTATTCGAGATGAACACTGAAGCTTTCTTT. Translated, it gives CASSLFEMNTEAFF.

V gene TRBV19 combines with J gene TRBJ1-1, with D unresolved. This CDR3 region has 13 residues. The germline V gene encodes CDR1 LNHDA and CDR2 SQIVND (reference sequence). V lost 5 bases, J lost 1 base, and 8 bases lay in between. The CDR3 here is CASSPKQNTEAFF. The CDR3 DNA follows: TGTGCCAGTAGTCCAAAACAGAACACTGAAGCTTTCTTT.

The chain has TRBV19 and TRBJ1-5; D not certain. CDR3 length: 16 residues. Germline loops: CDR1 LNHDA, CDR2 SQIVND (reference sequence). Trimming removed 5 bases at V and 2 bases at J, with 16 bases between. The CDR3 region is CASSVGPRQGNQPQHF. The CDR3 nucleotides read TGTGCCAGTAGTGTAGGGCCGCGTCAGGGCAATCAGCCCCAGCATTTT.

The J gene is TRBJ1-6, the V gene TRBV28; possibly TRBD1 for D (5 bases). V lost 3 bases and J 2 bases, leaving 8 bases between the germline ends. This CDR3 region has 15 residues. Looked up from germline, CDR1 is MDHEN and CDR2 is SYDVKM. CDR3 coding DNA: TGTGCCAGCAGTTTGGGGGGTACCTATAATTCACCCCTCCACTTT. Translating gives CASSLGGTYNSPLHF.

This sequence joins TRBV4-3 and TRBJ2-6, with TRBD1 matching 7 bases. The germline V gene has CDR1 LGHNA and CDR2 YSLEER. V lost 1 base and J lost 2; bases outside the gene matches: 2. The CDR3 length is 16 residues. The CDR3 DNA reads as TGCGCCAGCAGCCAAGCGACAGGGCCTGGGGCCAACGTCCTGACTTTC. Its translation is CASSQATGPGANVLTF.

The rearrangement links TRBV2 to TRBJ2-2, with D maybe TRBD1 (6 bases). This CDR3 comprises 14 residues. The germline V gene encodes CDR1 SNHLY and CDR2 FYNNEI. Trimming cost V 9 bases and J 4 bases, with 15 bases left between them. Here the CDR3 DNA reads TGTGCCAGTAAGGGACAACCTGTCACCGGGGAGCTGTTTTTT. It translates to CASKGQPVTGELFF.

The chain links TRBV3-1 (or the pseudogene TRBV3-2) to TRBJ2-1, with 9 positions matching TRBD2. V shed 3 bases, J shed 14 bases, and the junction held 8 bases outside the gene matches. CDR3 length equals 13 residues. Germline CDR1 and CDR2: LGHDT and YNNKEL (reference sequence). CDR3 DNA: TGTGCCAGCAGCCATGGGATGCGGGGGGGCAAGTTCTTC. Its translation is CASSHGMRGGKFF.

The gene calls are TRBV7-9 and TRBJ1-2; 9 bases line up with TRBD1. Per the germline V gene, CDR1 is SEHNR and CDR2 is FQNEAQ (reference sequence). The length of the CDR3 is 18 residues. J lost 6 bases, V lost 5 bases, and 19 bases had no gene match. This CDR3 is CASSPQPHPTGTGNGYTF. For the CDR3, the DNA is TGTGCCAGCAGCCCCCAACCACATCCAACCGGGACAGGGAATGGCTACACCTTC.

CDR3 coding DNA: TGCGCCAGCAGCCCCTTAGCGGGAACCTACAATGAGCAGTTCTTC. It encodes CASSPLAGTYNEQFF. J is TRBJ2-1 and V is TRBV5-1; TRBD2 matches at 8 bases. Per germline, CDR1 SGHRS and CDR2 YFSETQ. The CDR3 runs to 15 residues. Trimming removed 4 bases from V and 2 bases from J; junction bases left unmatched: 5.

V usage is TRBV6-2 or TRBV6-3 and J usage is TRBJ2-2, with TRBD2 identical over 9 bases. V was clipped by 5 bases and J by 6 bases; unmatched bases: 4. Germline loops: CDR1 MNHEY, CDR2 SVGEGT. This CDR3 has 14 amino acids. Written as DNA, the CDR3 is TGTGCCAGCAGTCTAGCGGGGAGGTCCGGGGAGCTGTTTTTT. Translating gives CASSLAGRSGELFF.

The rearrangement links TRBV5-6 to TRBJ1-1; D gene unclear. Germline assignment: CDR1 SGHDT and CDR2 YYEEEE. Trimming removed 1 base at V and 0 bases at J, with 10 bases between. The CDR3 sequence is 15 residues long. The CDR3 DNA sequence: TGTGCCAGCAGCTTGCCCGGTTCAATGAACACTGAAGCTTTCTTT. Encoded protein: CASSLPGSMNTEAFF.

This sequence joins TRBV7-9 and TRBJ1-2; the match to TRBD1 covers 9 bases. CDR1 and CDR2 (germline): SEHNR, FQNEAQ (reference sequence). The CDR3 extends over 12 amino acids. The J segment lost 6 bases and the V segment lost 4 bases, leaving 0 bases of the junction unmatched. This CDR3 reads CASSWDRDGYTF. The CDR3 bases are TGTGCCAGCAGCTGGGACAGGGATGGCTACACCTTC.

The rearrangement uses TRBV7-2 and TRBJ2-7, with 8 bases aligning to TRBD2. V shed 5 bases and J 2 bases; nucleotides not matched to a gene: 8. The V gene's germline CDR1 is SGHTA and CDR2 FQGNSA. This CDR3 region has 15 residues. For the CDR3, the DNA is TGTGCCAGCAGCCCGTCCGGGGGGGCCGCCTACGAGCAGTACTTC. Translation: CASSPSGGAAYEQYF.